Each of the 13 T cell receptor beta chains below was sequenced from the same sample in a study of shared clonotypes between healthy human individuals. Terminally differentiated effector memory CD45RA+ cells were left out of the naive CD8 fraction, which was CD45RO-negative and positively selected for CCR7. Profiled with immunoSEQ multiplex PCR; TCRdb holds only in-frame clones, not every one. The table lists nearly 2 million clones, approximately 94% of them singletons. The sample consisted of naive CD8+ T cells sorted from blood. These receptors all come from a man younger than 35 in good health.

The V call is TRBV27, the J call TRBJ2-1; D not resolved. The CDR3 is 13 amino acids. The V gene's germline CDR1 is MNHEY and CDR2 SMNVEV (reference sequence). The V end was cut by 0 bases, the J end by 9 bases, with 9 bases between. The CDR3 here is CASSLSGTSEQFF. In DNA, the CDR3 is TGTGCCAGCAGTTTATCGGGCACGAGTGAGCAGTTCTTC.

The chain uses TRBV7-9 and TRBJ2-7, with 7 bases fitting TRBD1. V trimming: 5 bases; J trimming: 2 bases; junction bases outside the gene matches: 6. Per germline, CDR1 SEHNR and CDR2 FQNEAQ (reference sequence). The length of the CDR3 is 14 residues. CDR3 region: CASSPDRRAYEQYF. The CDR3 DNA is TGTGCCAGCAGCCCGGACAGGCGAGCCTACGAGCAGTACTTC.

The chain joins TRBV11-2 to TRBJ1-2, with 7 bases lining up with TRBD1. Per the germline V gene, CDR1 is SGHAT and CDR2 is FQNNGV. Germline trimming cut 5 bases from V and 5 bases from J; bases unmatched to any gene: 8. This CDR3 has 14 amino acids. The CDR3 is CASSLTGDWYGYTF. The CDR3 coding sequence is TGTGCCAGCAGCCTCACAGGGGATTGGTATGGCTACACCTTC.

The chain has TRBV4-1 and TRBJ2-3; weak D call: TRBD1 (6 bases). The CDR3 sequence is 15 residues long. Between the trimmed V and J ends, which lost 4 bases and 0 bases, there was a span of 11 bases. Germline CDR1 MGHRA, CDR2 YSYEKL. CDR3 region: CASSPLDRSTDTQYF. As DNA, the CDR3 is TGCGCCAGCAGCCCGCTGGACAGAAGCACAGATACGCAGTATTTT.

The gene calls are TRBV5-1 and TRBJ1-4; a possible D gene is TRBD1 (6 bases). Trimming stripped 4 bases from V and 8 bases from J, with 12 bases between. The length of the CDR3 is 13 residues. Germline V CDR1 and CDR2: SGHRS, YFSETQ. The CDR3 nucleotides are TGCGCCAGCAGCGGGGGGCTAGACGAAAAACTGTTTTTT. This translates into CASSGGLDEKLFF.

This CDR3 reads CASSLLLGSDTQYF. The DNA for the CDR3 is TGTGCCAGCAGCTTACTTCTGGGGTCAGATACGCAGTATTTT. This chain joins TRBV7-2 and TRBJ2-3, with unresolved D. CDR3 length: 14 residues. Trimming removed 2 bases from V and 4 bases from J, with 10 bases in between. From germline, CDR1 is SGHTA and CDR2 FQGNSA.

V usage is TRBV5-1 and J usage is TRBJ2-7, with D tentatively TRBD1 (6 bases). Germline-derived CDR1 and CDR2 are SGHRS and YFSETQ. Trimming took 4 bases from V and 3 from J, leaving 8 bases between them. This CDR3 region has 12 residues. As DNA, the CDR3 is TGCGCCAGCAGCCAGGACAGCTACGAGCAGTACTTC. Translating it yields CASSQDSYEQYF.

The rearrangement joins TRBV2 to TRBJ2-4; D unclear. Trimming removed 0 bases from V and 1 base from J, with 16 bases in between. CDR1 and CDR2 from the germline V gene are SNHLY and FYNNEI. The CDR3 has 18 amino acids. The CDR3: CASSEALRTIGAKNIQYF. As DNA, the CDR3 is TGTGCCAGCAGTGAAGCGCTTAGGACGATAGGTGCCAAAAACATTCAGTACTTC.

J is TRBJ2-7 and V is TRBV4-3; TRBD2 might be the D (5 bases). The germline V gene has CDR1 LGHNA and CDR2 YSLEER. The germline V and J ends were trimmed by 0 bases and 4 bases, with 13 bases remaining between them. The CDR3 has 15 amino acids. The DNA for the CDR3 is TGCGCCAGCAGCCAAGATTACGCCCCGGGGTACGAGCAGTACTTC. Amino acids: CASSQDYAPGYEQYF.

The chain recombines TRBV6-6 with TRBJ1-2, with a possible D match to TRBD1 (5 bases). CDR1 is MNHNY and CDR2 is SVGAGI in the germline V gene (reference sequence). The CDR3 contains 16 residues. V lost 3 bases, J lost 5 bases, and 19 bases lay in between. CDR3 loop: CASSYYPRAGLYGYTF. Written as DNA, the CDR3 is TGTGCCAGCAGTTATTATCCCCGAGCAGGGCTTTATGGCTACACCTTC.

The J gene is TRBJ2-7, the V gene TRBV9; tentative D call: TRBD1 (5 bases). The V gene's germline CDR1 is SGDLS and CDR2 YYNGEE. The germline V and J ends were trimmed by 4 bases and 3 bases, with 14 bases remaining between them. The CDR3 extends over 14 amino acids. CDR3 bases: TGTGCCAGCAGCTCCGACACGCAGGGCTACGAGCAGTACTTC. Its protein product is CASSSDTQGYEQYF.

Notes on this clone: Other DNA sequences from this sample encode an identical CDR3 as well. The chain couples TRBV5-4 to TRBJ2-7, with D hard to call. V lost 0 bases and J lost 3, with 7 bases in between. The germline CDR1 and CDR2 sequences are SGHNT and YYREEE (reference sequence). The CDR3 consists of 13 residues. The CDR3 protein is CASSLGRLYEQYF. In DNA form, the CDR3 reads TGTGCCAGCAGCTTGGGACGACTCTACGAGCAGTACTTC. Full variable domain (remainder filled in from reference TRBV5-4 and TRBJ2-7): ETGVTQSPTHLIKTRGQQVTLRCSSQSGHNTVSWYQQALGQGPQFIFQYYREEENGRGNFPPRFSGLQFPNYSSELNVNALELDDSALYLCASSLGRLYEQYFGPGTRLTVT.

The CDR3 bases are TGTGCCAGCAGCTTCTTGGAGCAGTACTTC. Amino acids: CASSFLEQYF. The V gene is TRBV5-8, the J gene TRBJ2-7; no definite D call. The V gene's germline CDR1 is SGHTS and CDR2 YDEGEE. This CDR3 spans 10 amino acids. The V and J ends lost 2 bases and 7 bases respectively, with 4 bases between them.